The source of this T cell receptor beta chain is a study of regulatory T cells in long-lasting Graves disease. At the level of the study: New Graves' disease cases had less than 3 months of antithyroid drugs. Study conclusions and caveats: Patients whose Graves' disease persisted exhibited lower TCR diversity than those newly diagnosed.

Assembly of TCR beta libraries relied on iRepertoire HTBI primers together with Arm-PCR of CDR3 regions. TCRdb reanalysed the multiplex PCR reads using MiXCR and keeps one entry per CDR3 protein. Of 400,000 to 450,000 distinct CDR3 sequences detected, about 17% appear once; the ten largest clones hold over 8.5%. The time point: newly diagnosed GD, antithyroid drugs for less than 3 months. After RNA was extracted from PBMCs, the TCR library was made from it. V was clipped by 5 bases and J by 1 base; unmatched bases: 9. The CDR3 runs to 16 residues. Germline-derived CDR1 and CDR2 are MDHEN and SYDVKM. This clonotype was seen repeatedly, ten times or more. Antigen specificity is unknown. This sample was shared with a second study, whose subject was T cells in Graves' hyperthyroidism and ophthalmopathy. In that study: Diagnostic assessment was based on clinical symptoms, serum thyroxine and TRAb, thyroid ultrasound and orbital computed tomography.

The clonotype originates from a woman in her twenties or thirties with Graves disease. This rearrangement joins TRBV28 to TRBJ2-3, with TRBD2 matching 7 bases. Sequencing used peripheral blood mononuclear cells (PBMCs), obtained at new diagnosis, from a patient treated with antithyroid drugs. In DNA, the CDR3 is TGTGCCAGCAGTGTGCTAGCGGTTCGGCGCACAGATACGCAGTATTTT. Its translation: CASSVLAVRRTDTQYF.